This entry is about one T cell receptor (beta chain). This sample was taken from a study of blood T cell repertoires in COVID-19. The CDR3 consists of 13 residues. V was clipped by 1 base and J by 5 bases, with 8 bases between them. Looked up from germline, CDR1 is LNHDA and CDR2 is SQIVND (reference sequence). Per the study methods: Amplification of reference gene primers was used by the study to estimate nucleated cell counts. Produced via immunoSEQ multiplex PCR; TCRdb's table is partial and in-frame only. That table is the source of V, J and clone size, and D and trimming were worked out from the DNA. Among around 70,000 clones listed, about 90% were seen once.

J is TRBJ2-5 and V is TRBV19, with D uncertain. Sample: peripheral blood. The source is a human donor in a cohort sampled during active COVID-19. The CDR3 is CASSIGRGETQYF. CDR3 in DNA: TGTGCCAGTAGTATAGGACGCGGCGAGACCCAGTACTTC.